This T cell receptor beta chain was recovered during a study of T cell changes during pregnancy in multiple sclerosis. This CDR3 contains 13 residues. Germline CDR1 and CDR2: SGDLS and YYNGEE. The germline V and J ends were trimmed by 3 bases and 4 bases, with 7 bases remaining between them. This clone was observed a single time. Clones were read by immunoSEQ multiplex PCR, and TCRdb kept only the in-frame ones, dropping some. Of roughly 97,000 clones listed, approximately 90% are singletons. This receptor was obtained from a female donor in good health, enrolled as a control in a pregnancy study. This rearrangement joins TRBV9 to TRBJ2-2; D gene ambiguous. The material was peripheral blood, obtained in the second trimester of pregnancy. In nucleotides, the CDR3 is TGTGCCAGCAGCGCCCACACCACCGGGGAGCTGTTTTTT. The encoded protein is CASSAHTTGELFF.